Listed here is a single T cell receptor beta chain. Its antigen is unknown. This sample is drawn from a study of T cell clonotyping in hematopoietic cell transplantation. The method was immunoSEQ multiplex PCR; TCRdb's version includes in-frame clones alone and lacks a portion of them. The sample shows more than 40,000 clones, 95% of them seen only once. This CDR3 contains 13 residues. Trimming removed 5 bases from V and 5 bases from J; junction bases left unmatched: 6. The V gene's germline CDR1 is MDHEN and CDR2 SYDVKM. Findings of the study overall: Without cell sorting, CD4 versus CD8 contributions remain unresolved. Few recipient clonotypes overlapped donors; over 97% were de novo at given depth. Pathologically expanded recipient clonotypes increased progressively from day 30 to day 180 as diversity fell.

This clonotype originated in a man younger than 45 in good health. Some clones in this sample may be carry-over from other donors' samples. Sequencing was performed on peripheral blood mononuclear cells. V is TRBV28 and J is TRBJ2-7; 7 nucleotides line up with TRBD1. For the CDR3, the DNA is TGTGCCAGCAGTGACAGGGTTTTCAACGAGCAGTACTTC. Translated, it gives CASSDRVFNEQYF.